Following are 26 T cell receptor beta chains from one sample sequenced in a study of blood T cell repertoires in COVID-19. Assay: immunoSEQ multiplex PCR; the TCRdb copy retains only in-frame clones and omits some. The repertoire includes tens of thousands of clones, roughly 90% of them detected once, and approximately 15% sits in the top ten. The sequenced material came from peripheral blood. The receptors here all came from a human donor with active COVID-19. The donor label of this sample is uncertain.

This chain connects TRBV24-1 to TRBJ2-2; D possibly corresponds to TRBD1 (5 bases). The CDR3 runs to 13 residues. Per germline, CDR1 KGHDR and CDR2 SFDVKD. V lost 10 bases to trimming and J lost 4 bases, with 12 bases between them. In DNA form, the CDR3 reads TGTGCCACTTCAGGGCGGCGCACCGGGGAGCTGTTTTTT. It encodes CATSGRRTGELFF.

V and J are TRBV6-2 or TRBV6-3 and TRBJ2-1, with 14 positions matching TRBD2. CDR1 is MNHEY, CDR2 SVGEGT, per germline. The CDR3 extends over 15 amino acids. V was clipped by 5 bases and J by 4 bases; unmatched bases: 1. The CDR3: CASSRTSGGYNEQFF. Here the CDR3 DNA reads TGTGCCAGCAGTCGGACTAGCGGGGGGTACAATGAGCAGTTCTTC.

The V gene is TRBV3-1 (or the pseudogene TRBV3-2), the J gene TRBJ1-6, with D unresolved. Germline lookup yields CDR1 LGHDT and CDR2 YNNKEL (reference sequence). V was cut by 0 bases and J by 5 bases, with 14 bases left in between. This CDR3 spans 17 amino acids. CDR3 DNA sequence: TGTGCCAGCAGCCAAGATCCCCGGAGACTCGATAATTCACCCCTCCACTTT. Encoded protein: CASSQDPRRLDNSPLHF.

The CDR3: CASSLPMETQYF. The CDR3 coding sequence is TGTGCCAGCAGCCTCCCCATGGAGACCCAGTACTTC. The genes are TRBV3-1 (or the pseudogene TRBV3-2) and TRBJ2-5, with D uncertain. V lost 4 bases, J lost 5 bases, and 8 bases lay in between. Germline CDR1 reads LGHDT; CDR2 reads YNNKEL (reference sequence). This CDR3 comprises 12 residues.

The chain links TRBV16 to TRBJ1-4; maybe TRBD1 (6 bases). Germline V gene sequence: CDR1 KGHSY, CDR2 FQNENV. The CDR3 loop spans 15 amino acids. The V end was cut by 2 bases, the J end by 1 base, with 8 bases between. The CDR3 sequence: CASSQQQGTNEKLFF. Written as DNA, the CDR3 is TGTGCCAGCAGCCAACAACAGGGAACTAATGAAAAACTGTTTTTT.

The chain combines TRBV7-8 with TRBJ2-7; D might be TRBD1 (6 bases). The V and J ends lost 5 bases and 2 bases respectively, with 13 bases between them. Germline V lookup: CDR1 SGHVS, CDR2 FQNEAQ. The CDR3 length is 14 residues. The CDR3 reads CASSLSRTAYEQYF. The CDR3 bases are TGTGCCAGCAGCCTAAGTAGGACAGCCTACGAGCAGTACTTC. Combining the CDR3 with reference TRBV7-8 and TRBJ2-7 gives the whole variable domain GAGVSQSPRYKVAKRGQDVALRCDPISGHVSLFWYQQALGQGPEFLTYFQNEAQLDKSGLPSDRFFAERPEGSVSTLKIQRTQQEDSAVYLCASSLSRTAYEQYFGPGTRLTVT.

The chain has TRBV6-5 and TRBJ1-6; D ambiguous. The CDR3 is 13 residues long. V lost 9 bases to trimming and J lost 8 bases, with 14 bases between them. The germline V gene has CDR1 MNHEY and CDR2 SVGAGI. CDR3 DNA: TGTGCCAGTCAGCTGGAGTCGGATTCACCCCTCCACTTT. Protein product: CASQLESDSPLHF.

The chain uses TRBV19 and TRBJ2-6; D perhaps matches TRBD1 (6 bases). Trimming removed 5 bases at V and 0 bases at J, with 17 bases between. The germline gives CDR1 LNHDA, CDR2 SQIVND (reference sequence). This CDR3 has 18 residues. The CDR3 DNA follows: TGTGCCAGTAGTTCCGGACAGCGCTTAACCTCTGGGGCCAACGTCCTGACTTTC. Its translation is CASSSGQRLTSGANVLTF.

CDR3 nucleotide sequence: TGCGCCAGCAGCCAAGGGTTCCCGGGGAACACCGGGGAGCTGTTTTTT. It encodes CASSQGFPGNTGELFF. V is TRBV4-3 and J is TRBJ2-2; D unresolved. From germline, CDR1 is LGHNA and CDR2 YSLEER. Trimming removed 1 base at V and 1 base at J, with 10 bases between. The CDR3 consists of 16 residues.

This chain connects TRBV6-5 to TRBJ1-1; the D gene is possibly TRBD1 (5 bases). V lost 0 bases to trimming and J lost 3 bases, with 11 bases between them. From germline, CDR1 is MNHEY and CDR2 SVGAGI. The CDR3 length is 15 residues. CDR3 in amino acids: CASSYSRWGDTEAFF. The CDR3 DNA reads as TGTGCCAGCAGTTACTCGAGATGGGGGGACACTGAAGCTTTCTTT.

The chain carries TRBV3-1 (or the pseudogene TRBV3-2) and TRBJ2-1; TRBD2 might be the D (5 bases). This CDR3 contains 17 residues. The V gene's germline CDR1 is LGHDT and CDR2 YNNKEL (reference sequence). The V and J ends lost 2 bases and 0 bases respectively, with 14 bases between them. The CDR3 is CASSQSPTAASYNEQFF. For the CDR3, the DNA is TGTGCCAGCAGCCAAAGTCCCACAGCGGCCTCCTACAATGAGCAGTTCTTC.

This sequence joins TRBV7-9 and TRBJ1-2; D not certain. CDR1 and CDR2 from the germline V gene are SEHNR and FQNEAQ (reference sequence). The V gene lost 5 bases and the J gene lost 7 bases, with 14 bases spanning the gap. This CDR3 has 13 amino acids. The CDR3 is CASSPIQLSGYTF. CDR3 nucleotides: TGTGCCAGCAGCCCCATCCAACTTAGTGGCTACACCTTC.

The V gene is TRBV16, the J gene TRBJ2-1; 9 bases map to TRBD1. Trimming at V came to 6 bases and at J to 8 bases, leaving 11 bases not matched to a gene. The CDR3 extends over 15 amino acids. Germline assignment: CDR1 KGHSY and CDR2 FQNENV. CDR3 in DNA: TGTGCCAGCAGACGGGGACAGGGAACTAACTATGAGCAGTTCTTC. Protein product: CASRRGQGTNYEQFF. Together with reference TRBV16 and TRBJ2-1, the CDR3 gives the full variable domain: GEEVAQTPKHLVRGEGQKAKLYCAPIKGHSYVFWYQQVLKNEFKFLISFQNENVFDETGMPKERFSAKCLPNSPCSLEIQATKLEDSAVYFCASRRGQGTNYEQFFGPGTRLTVL.

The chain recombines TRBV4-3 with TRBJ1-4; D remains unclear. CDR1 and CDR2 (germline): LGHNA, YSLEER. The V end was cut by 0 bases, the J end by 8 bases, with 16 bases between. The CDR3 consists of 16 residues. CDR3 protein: CASSQDAGRAVEKLFF. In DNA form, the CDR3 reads TGCGCCAGCAGCCAAGATGCGGGCCGGGCTGTAGAAAAACTGTTTTTT.

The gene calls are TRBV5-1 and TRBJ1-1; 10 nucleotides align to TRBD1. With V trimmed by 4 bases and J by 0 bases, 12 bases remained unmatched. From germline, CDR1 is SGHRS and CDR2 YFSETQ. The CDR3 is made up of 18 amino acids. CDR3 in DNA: TGCGCCAGCAGCCTATACGGGACAGGGGATCGGGTGAACACTGAAGCTTTCTTT. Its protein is CASSLYGTGDRVNTEAFF.

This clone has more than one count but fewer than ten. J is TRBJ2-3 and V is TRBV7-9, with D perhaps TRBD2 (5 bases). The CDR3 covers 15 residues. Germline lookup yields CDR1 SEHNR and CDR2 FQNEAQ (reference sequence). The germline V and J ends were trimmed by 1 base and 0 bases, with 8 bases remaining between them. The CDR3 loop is CASSLGTVSTDTQYF. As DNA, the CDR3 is TGTGCCAGCAGCTTAGGGACTGTTAGCACAGATACGCAGTATTTT.

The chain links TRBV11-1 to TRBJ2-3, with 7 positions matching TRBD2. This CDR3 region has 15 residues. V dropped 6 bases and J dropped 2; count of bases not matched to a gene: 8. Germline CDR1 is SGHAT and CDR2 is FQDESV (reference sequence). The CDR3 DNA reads TGTGCCAGCAGTCTAAGCGGGGAGGACACAGATACGCAGTATTTT. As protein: CASSLSGEDTDTQYF.

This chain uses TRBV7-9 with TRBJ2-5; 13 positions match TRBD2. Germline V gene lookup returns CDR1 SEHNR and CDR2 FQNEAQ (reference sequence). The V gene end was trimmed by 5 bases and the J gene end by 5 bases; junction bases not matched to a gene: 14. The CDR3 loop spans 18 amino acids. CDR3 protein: CASSPGLAGESGWETQYF. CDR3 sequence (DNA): TGTGCCAGCAGCCCCGGACTAGCGGGGGAAAGCGGGTGGGAGACCCAGTACTTC. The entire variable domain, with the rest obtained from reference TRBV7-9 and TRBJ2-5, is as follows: DTGVSQNPRHKITKRGQNVTFRCDPISEHNRLYWYRQTLGQGPEFLTYFQNEAQLEKSRLLSDRFSAERPKGSFSTLEIQRTEQGDSAMYLCASSPGLAGESGWETQYFGPGTRLLVL.

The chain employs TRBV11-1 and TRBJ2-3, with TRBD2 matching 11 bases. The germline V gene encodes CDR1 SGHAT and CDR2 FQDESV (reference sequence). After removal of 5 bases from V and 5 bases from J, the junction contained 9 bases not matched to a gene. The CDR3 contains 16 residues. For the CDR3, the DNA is TGTGCCAGCAGCATTAGCGGGGGGGCCGAGGTAGATACGCAGTATTTT. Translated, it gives CASSISGGAEVDTQYF.

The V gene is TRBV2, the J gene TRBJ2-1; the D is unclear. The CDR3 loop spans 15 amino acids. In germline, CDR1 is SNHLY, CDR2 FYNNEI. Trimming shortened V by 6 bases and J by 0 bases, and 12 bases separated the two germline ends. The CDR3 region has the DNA TGTGCCAGCAGGAAGACTGCCAGCTCCTACAATGAGCAGTTCTTC. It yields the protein CASRKTASSYNEQFF.

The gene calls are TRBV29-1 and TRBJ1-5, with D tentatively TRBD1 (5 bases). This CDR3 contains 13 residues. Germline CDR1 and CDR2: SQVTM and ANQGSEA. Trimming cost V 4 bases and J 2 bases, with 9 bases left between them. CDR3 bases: TGCAGCGTTGGGGTACAGGGCAATCAGCCCCAGCATTTT. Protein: CSVGVQGNQPQHF.

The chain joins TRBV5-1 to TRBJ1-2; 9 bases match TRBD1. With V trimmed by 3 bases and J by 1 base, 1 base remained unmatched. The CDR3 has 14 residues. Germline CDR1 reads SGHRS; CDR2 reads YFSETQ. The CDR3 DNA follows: TGCGCCAGCAGCTCGGACAGGGGTAACTATGGCTACACCTTC. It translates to CASSSDRGNYGYTF.

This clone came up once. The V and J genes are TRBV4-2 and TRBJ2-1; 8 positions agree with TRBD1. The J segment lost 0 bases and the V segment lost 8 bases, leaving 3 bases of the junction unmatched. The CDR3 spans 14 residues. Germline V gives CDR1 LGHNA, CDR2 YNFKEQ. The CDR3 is CASRGQGSYNEQFF. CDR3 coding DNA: TGTGCCAGCCGCGGACAGGGCTCCTACAATGAGCAGTTCTTC.

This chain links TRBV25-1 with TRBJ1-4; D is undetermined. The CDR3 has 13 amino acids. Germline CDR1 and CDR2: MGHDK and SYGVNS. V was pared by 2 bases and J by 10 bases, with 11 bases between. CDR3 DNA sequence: TGTGCCAGCAGTGAAATGGTAAACGGAAAACTGTTTTTT. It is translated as CASSEMVNGKLFF. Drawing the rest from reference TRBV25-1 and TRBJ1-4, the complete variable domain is EADIYQTPRYLVIGTGKKITLECSQTMGHDKMYWYQQDPGMELHLIHYSYGVNSTEKGDLSSESTVSRIRTEHFPLTLESARPSHTSQYLCASSEMVNGKLFFGSGTQLSVL.

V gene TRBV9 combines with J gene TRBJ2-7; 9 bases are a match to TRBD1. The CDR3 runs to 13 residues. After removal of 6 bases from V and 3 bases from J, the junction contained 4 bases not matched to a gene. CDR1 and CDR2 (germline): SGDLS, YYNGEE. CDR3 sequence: CASKRGQGYEQYF. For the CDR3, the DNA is TGTGCCAGCAAGAGGGGACAGGGCTACGAGCAGTACTTC.

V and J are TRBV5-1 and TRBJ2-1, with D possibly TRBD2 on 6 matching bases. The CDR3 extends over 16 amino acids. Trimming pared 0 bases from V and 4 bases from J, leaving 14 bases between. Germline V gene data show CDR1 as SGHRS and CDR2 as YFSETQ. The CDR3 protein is CASSLDGGVRYNEQFF. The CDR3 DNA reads TGCGCCAGCAGCTTGGATGGCGGGGTAAGATACAATGAGCAGTTCTTC.